This T cell receptor (beta chain) was profiled in a study of low-dose radiotherapy and immunotherapy resistance in tumors. Overall study context: Treatment of Cohort 2 consisted of 1 Gy per fraction every two weeks, amounting to 13 Gy over 26 weeks. Every two weeks, one day ahead of radiation and immunotherapy, cyclophosphamide 200 mg/m2 was given (intravenously).

Indicated time point: before trial treatment. Patients eligible had advanced solid tumors without tumor-infiltrating lymphocytes. Germline V lookup: CDR1 LGHNA, CDR2 YNFKEQ. The CDR3 spans 16 residues. V lost 0 bases and J lost 6; bases outside the gene matches: 7. TRAV- and TRBV-specific primers primed first-strand cDNA, covering alpha and beta chains. A constant-region primer paired with the V-primer adapter amplified TCRs over about 20 PCR cycles. A single record per CDR3 protein comes from TCRdb applying MiXCR to the reads. The sample records nearly 95,000 distinct CDR3 sequences, 8% to 10% being singletons. This clonotype was seen ten or more times.

This receptor was identified in a male donor with prostate cancer. The chain links TRBV4-2 to TRBJ2-1, with 8 bases that match TRBD1. Sequences were derived from PBMCs, sampled before treatment. In nucleotides, the CDR3 is TGTGCCAGCAGCCAAGACCCGACAGGGGCGGTCAATGAGCAGTTCTTC. Protein product: CASSQDPTGAVNEQFF.